A few counts support the clone carrying this T cell receptor beta chain. The data are from a study of T cells in Graves' hyperthyroidism and ophthalmopathy. Graves' hyperthyroidism is called stable when ophthalmopathy does not progress within 18 months. Uncontrolled infection, other autoimmune disease, pregnancy and lactation each barred patients from inclusion. V gave up 5 bases and J gave up 2 bases; unmatched junction bases: 7. CDR3 length: 18 amino acids. The TCR beta CDR3 regions underwent amplification using RNA transcripts as the source. HTBI primers drove first-round RT-PCR of the TCR CDR3. TCRdb analysed the multiplex PCR reads with MiXCR anew, one entry per CDR3 protein. The sample has over 700,000 distinct CDR3 sequences, 30% to 40% seen once.

The clonotype originates from a woman in her 40s with Graves' hyperthyroidism. The chain has TRBV12-3 or TRBV12-4 and TRBJ2-6, with 12 bases lining up with TRBD2. Sequencing input: blood. In nucleotides, the CDR3 is TGTGCCAGCAGTGCCCGACTAGCGGGAGCCCCTGGGGCCAACGTCCTGACTTTC. Translated: CASSARLAGAPGANVLTF.